This TCR beta chain derives from a study of CD8 T cells in Susac syndrome. CDR3 size: 15 residues. V was shortened by 5 bases and J by 4 bases, with 15 bases between the two germline ends. Per germline, CDR1 LNHNV and CDR2 YYDKDF (reference sequence). Random hexamers primed reverse transcription of about 0.45 to 1 ug RNA. TCR beta CDR3 was amplified by immunoSEQ covering 54 Vbeta and 13 Jbeta. TCRdb re-called the immunoSEQ multiplex PCR reads with MiXCR, one entry per CDR3 protein. The table records roughly 250,000 distinct CDR3 sequences, almost 97% of them present only once. V usage is TRBV15 and J usage is TRBJ1-5; possibly TRBD1 for D (6 bases). This receptor was identified in a human donor with Susac syndrome. The specimen sequenced was CD4+ T cells from PBMCs. The CDR3 DNA follows: TGTGCCACCAGCGAGCAGGGGTCGGTGAATCAGCCCCAGCATTTT. It specifies CATSEQGSVNQPQHF.